The rows below give T cell receptor beta chains drawn from one sample of a study of OX40 agonist ivuxolimab in advanced cancers. Here immunoSEQ multiplex PCR was the method, and the copy in TCRdb shows in-frame clones only, minus some. The table has 80,000 to 100,000 clones, about 90% seen once. Here the sequenced sample was CD4+ or CD8+ T cells sorted from blood, taken in a trial of the OX40 agonist ivuxolimab. The source of these receptors is an adult with an advanced solid tumor such as melanoma, head and neck, liver or kidney cancer. Both conserved end residues are part of each CDR3. The D gene is left open where the match is weak. Not every row has a clone size; where given, it reads once, few, many or a size class.

D gene,V gene,clone size,J gene,CDR3 DNA,CDR3 protein
-,TRBV7-7,-,TRBJ1-1,TGTGCTAGTGCCACCGACGGTGCGAGTAAAGCTTTCTTT,CASATDGASKAFF
-,TRBV7-8,-,TRBJ1-5,TGTGCCAGCAGCTTACAGGGTGATCAGCCCCAGCATTTT,CASSLQGDQPQHF
TRBD2,TRBV7-3,-,TRBJ2-1,TGTGCCAGCAGCTTAAATCCAGCGGGGGTAATGAATGAGCAGTTCTTC,CASSLNPAGVMNEQFF
-,TRBV13,-,TRBJ1-2,TGTGCCAGCAGCTTTCGGGGCGGTGCTAACTATGGCTACACCTTC,CASSFRGGANYGYTF
-,TRBV7-2,-,TRBJ1-1,TGTGCCAGCAGCTTAGTTGGGGTATTTGACACTGAAGCTTTCTTT,CASSLVGVFDTEAFF
TRBD1,TRBV19,-,TRBJ2-5,TGTGCCAGTAGTATAGGACAGGGGTCAGGTCGAGAGACCCAGTACTTC,CASSIGQGSGRETQYF
-,TRBV6-4,-,TRBJ2-7,TGTGCCAGCAGCCTCACAGGCTCTTGCCTTCCTTTCCTCTCCTACGAGCAGTACTTC,CASSLTGSCLPFLSYEQYF
-,TRBV7-2,-,TRBJ1-1,TGTGCCAGCAGCTTTTGGGTGAACACTGAAGCTTTCTTT,CASSFWVNTEAFF
-,TRBV5-4,-,TRBJ1-2,TGTGCCAGCAGCGGACAGCACCGGGGGGCTACTTCCTATGGCTACACCTTC,CASSGQHRGATSYGYTF
TRBD2,TRBV19,-,TRBJ2-1,TGTGCCGAGCTAGCGGGAGTTAAGGATGAGCAGTTCTTC,CAELAGVKDEQFF
-,TRBV11-3,-,TRBJ1-6,TGTGCCAGCAGCTTCGCGGGAGTGACCTATAATTCACCCCTCCACTTT,CASSFAGVTYNSPLHF
-,TRBV18,-,TRBJ1-1,TGTGCCAGCTCACCACAGGGGCTGCGCACTGAAGCTTTCTTT,CASSPQGLRTEAFF
-,TRBV30,once,TRBJ1-5,TGTGCCCCGAAGGACCTTGATGGGCCCCAGCATTTT,CAPKDLDGPQHF
-,TRBV19,-,TRBJ2-2,TGTGCCAGTAGTATGTTGCGGGGTAGCACCGGGGAGCTGTTTTTT,CASSMLRGSTGELFF
-,TRBV11-2,-,TRBJ2-3,TGTGCCAGCAGCTTAGGACTGCTGAGCACGCCTAGCACAGATACGCAGTATTTT,CASSLGLLSTPSTDTQYF
TRBD1,TRBV11-2,-,TRBJ2-2,TGTGCCAGCAGTCCGGGGACAGGGGCGACAACCGGGGAGCTGTTTTTT,CASSPGTGATTGELFF
-,TRBV6-5,-,TRBJ1-2,TGTGCCAGCACCGCAGGGTGGCTTGGCTATGGCTACACCTTC,CASTAGWLGYGYTF
-,TRBV27,once,TRBJ1-1,TGTGCCAGCAGTTTATCCCGGACAGCGCTCGGAGCTTTCTTT,CASSLSRTALGAFF
-,TRBV13,once,TRBJ2-7,TGTGCCAGCAGCTTAGACGGGGGCCAAAGCTCCTACGAGCAGTACTTC,CASSLDGGQSSYEQYF
TRBD1,TRBV6-6,-,TRBJ1-4,TGTGCCAGCAACCCCGGGACAGCAACTAATGAAAAACTGTTTTTT,CASNPGTATNEKLFF
-,TRBV6-1,once,TRBJ2-5,TGTGCCAGCAGCCCGGGCCCGAACCAAGAGACCCAGTACTTC,CASSPGPNQETQYF
TRBD1,TRBV6-1,few,TRBJ2-7,TGTGCCAGCAGTGAACCCGGACAGGGGGGCTACGAGCAGTACTTC,CASSEPGQGGYEQYF
-,TRBV7-9,-,TRBJ1-1,TGTGCCAGCAGCGGGGGCTTGATCAAGCAGAACACTGAAGCTTTCTTT,CASSGGLIKQNTEAFF
TRBD1,TRBV2,once,TRBJ2-1,TGTGCCAGCACACGGACAGGGCTTACCTACAATGAGCAGTTCTTC,CASTRTGLTYNEQFF
-,TRBV19,-,TRBJ1-2,TGTGCCAGTAGTATCCTGGGGGGGATAGGCACTCGTAACTATGGCTACACCTTC,CASSILGGIGTRNYGYTF
-,TRBV11-2,-,TRBJ2-7,TGTGCCAGCGGTCTGAGCTCCTACGAGCAGTACTTC,CASGLSSYEQYF
-,TRBV30,-,TRBJ1-4,TGTGCCTGGAGAGGGGAGAATGAAAAACTGTTTTTT,CAWRGENEKLFF
TRBD2,TRBV5-1,few,TRBJ2-7,TGCGCCAGCAGCTTCGCCGGGACTAGCGACTACGAGCAGTACTTC,CASSFAGTSDYEQYF
-,TRBV6-1,-,TRBJ2-6,TGTGCCAGCAGAGTTGACAGCTCTGGGGCCAACGTCCTGACTTTC,CASRVDSSGANVLTF
TRBD1,TRBV15,-,TRBJ1-2,TGTGCCACCAGCAGACCGAACAGGGGGCCAGGAGAAGGCTACACCTTC,CATSRPNRGPGEGYTF
-,TRBV5-1,-,TRBJ2-4,TGCGCCAGCAGCTCCCCCAGGGGACGGGCAGCCAAAAACATTCAGTACTTC,CASSSPRGRAAKNIQYF
-,TRBV5-1,-,TRBJ1-2,TGCGCCAGCAGCTTGGCCGTAAGCAAGGGGGGCTACACCTTC,CASSLAVSKGGYTF
TRBD2,TRBV6-1,once,TRBJ2-7,TGTGCCATCAGTGACATACTAGCGGGAGTCGGCTCCTACGAGCAGTACTTC,CAISDILAGVGSYEQYF
-,TRBV11-2,-,TRBJ2-7,TGTGCCAGCAGCTGGATGTTAGCGAACTCCTACGAGCAGTACTTC,CASSWMLANSYEQYF
TRBD1,TRBV19,-,TRBJ1-2,TGTGCCAGTAGTAGTTTAGACAGGGATTATGGCTACACCTTC,CASSSLDRDYGYTF
-,TRBV4-1,-,TRBJ1-5,TGCGGCAAGCAGCATCCCGCCGGGGAAGGCAATCAGCCCCAGCATTTT,CGKQHPAGEGNQPQHF
TRBD2,TRBV19,-,TRBJ2-5,TGTGCCAGTAGTCTCACGGGGCGGGAGAAGGGGACCCAGTACTTC,CASSLTGREKGTQYF
TRBD2,TRBV5-6,-,TRBJ2-1,TGTGCCAGCAGCCGACTAGCGGGATTACACAATGAGCAGTTCTTC,CASSRLAGLHNEQFF
TRBD2,TRBV10-3,-,TRBJ2-1,TGTGCCATCAGTGAGTCCTTGGGGGAGGGCCGCAATGAGCAGTTCTTC,CAISESLGEGRNEQFF
TRBD2,TRBV5-1,-,TRBJ2-1,TGCGCCAGCAGGGTTTCTAGCGGGACTTACAATGAGCAGTTCTTC,CASRVSSGTYNEQFF
-,TRBV5-1,-,TRBJ2-3,TGCGCCAGCAGCCCCGGGACCCTGGGGTCAGATACGCAGTATTTT,CASSPGTLGSDTQYF
-,TRBV7-7,-,TRBJ2-1,TGTGCTAGCAGCTTCTCTGTCCGCTCCTACAATGAGCAGTTCTTC,CASSFSVRSYNEQFF
-,TRBV27,few,TRBJ1-5,TGTGCCAGCAGTCCGTATCGAAGCAATCAGCCCCAGCATTTT,CASSPYRSNQPQHF
-,TRBV27,-,TRBJ2-4,TGTGCCAGCAGTCCCTTACAGGGAAACATTCAGTACTTC,CASSPLQGNIQYF
-,TRBV10-3,-,TRBJ1-1,TGTGCCATCAGTGTCAGGGAAGGCATGAACACTGAAGCTTTCTTT,CAISVREGMNTEAFF
-,TRBV19,few,TRBJ1-5,TGTGCCAGTAGTATCCCTGGGGCCTCTAGCAATCAGCCCCAGCATTTT,CASSIPGASSNQPQHF
-,TRBV6-1,-,TRBJ1-2,TGTGCCAGCAGTGCATCGACAGAACCCTATGGCTACACCTTC,CASSASTEPYGYTF
TRBD1,TRBV10-3,-,TRBJ2-3,TGTGCCATCAGCCAGGGGGCGATAGATACGCAGTATTTT,CAISQGAIDTQYF
-,TRBV27,-,TRBJ2-2,TGTGCCAGCAGTTTATATTCGGGGGGGGAGCTGTTTTTT,CASSLYSGGELFF
-,TRBV27,-,TRBJ2-3,TGTGCCAGCAGTTTCGACAGGCCGGGGGCAGATACGCAGTATTTT,CASSFDRPGADTQYF
TRBD1,TRBV5-1,-,TRBJ1-2,TGCGCCAGCAGAATGCAAAGGGACAGCTTAGGCTATGGCTACACCTTC,CASRMQRDSLGYGYTF
TRBD1,TRBV10-3,-,TRBJ1-6,TGTGCCATCAGTGAAACCCCTGGGACAGGGGGCAATAATTCACCCCTCCACTTT,CAISETPGTGGNNSPLHF
-,TRBV6-1,-,TRBJ1-6,TGTGCCAGCAGCCCGCCCCCTCCCTCACCCCTCCACTTT,CASSPPPPSPLHF
-,TRBV5-1,-,TRBJ2-6,TGCGCCAGCAGCTTAACAGGGAACTCTGGGGCCAACGTCCTGACTTTC,CASSLTGNSGANVLTF
-,TRBV5-1,-,TRBJ2-3,TGCGCCAGCAGCTATCAGAAGTCTAGCACAGATACGCAGTATTTT,CASSYQKSSTDTQYF
TRBD2,TRBV5-1,-,TRBJ2-5,TGCGCCAGTACTCCGGAAGGACTAGCGGGGGGGCTGGAGACCCAGTACTTC,CASTPEGLAGGLETQYF
-,TRBV6-1,-,TRBJ2-3,TGTGCCAGCAGTGAAAGACGGGGCGGAACTAGCACAGATACGCAGTATTTT,CASSERRGGTSTDTQYF
-,TRBV7-8,-,TRBJ2-3,TGTGCCAGCACGGAGGTTAGCACAGATACGCAGTATTTT,CASTEVSTDTQYF
TRBD2,TRBV30,-,TRBJ2-1,TGTGCCTGGACCAGCGGGAACTCCTACAATGAGCAGTTCTTC,CAWTSGNSYNEQFF
-,TRBV6-6,-,TRBJ1-2,TGTGCCAGCACCTCTCCGGGGGCATATGGCTACACCTTC,CASTSPGAYGYTF